What follows is one TCR beta chain and its context. Germline V gives CDR1 MDHEN, CDR2 SYDVKM. This CDR3 comprises 14 residues. V dropped 11 bases and J dropped 3 bases, with 20 bases sitting between them. This sample is part of a study of T-cell reconstitution after alpha-beta-depleted transplantation in children. It was with unique molecular identifiers that the TCRbeta library was prepared. TCRdb passed the PCR reads through MiXCR, listing each CDR3 protein once. The table shows about 1,000,000 distinct CDR3 sequences, with 25% to 30% occurring only once. The receptor's source is a boy in the first two years of life who had a stem cell transplant for SCID, so the T cells may come from the graft donor. The gene calls are TRBV28 and TRBJ2-7, with D possibly being TRBD2 (5 bases). The specimen comprised PBMCs, mostly from graft donor cells, sampled 360 days after TCRalphabeta/CD19-depleted stem cell transplant. The CDR3 spells CALATGSGIYEQYF. The DNA for the CDR3 is TGTGCCCTGGCGACGGGGTCGGGGATCTACGAGCAGTACTTC.